Listed below are T cell receptor beta chains from one sample, sequenced in a study of blood T cell repertoires in COVID-19. Only in-frame clones appear in the TCRdb table, and some are missing; sequencing was by immunoSEQ multiplex PCR. The table lists hundreds of thousands of clones, about 82% of them singletons, with 2% to 2.5% in the top ten. What was sequenced was PBMCs or T cells enriched from blood (not recorded which). The source of these receptors is a woman between 50 and 59 years old who had recovered from COVID-19. CDR3s include the opening cysteine and the closing phenylalanine or tryptophan. A D gene is named only where the DNA matches it firmly. Not every row has a clone size; where given, it reads once, few, many or a size class.

size: .; V: TRBV3-1/TRBV3-2; J: TRBJ1-2; D: TRBD1; DNA: TGTGCCAGCAGCCAAGATCGCAGGGGGTATGGCTACACCTTC; CDR3: CASSQDRRGYGYTF
size: few; V: TRBV7-9; J: TRBJ2-1; D: .; DNA: TGTGCCAGCAGCTTAGGCGACAGGAATGAGCAGTTCTTC; CDR3: CASSLGDRNEQFF
size: .; V: TRBV4-1; J: TRBJ2-1; D: TRBD2; DNA: TGCGCCAGCAGCCAAGGAGGACTAGCGGGAGTACTACCCTACAATGAGCAGTTCTTC; CDR3: CASSQGGLAGVLPYNEQFF
size: .; V: TRBV28; J: TRBJ2-2; D: TRBD2; DNA: TGTGCCAGCAGTTGGGGACTAGCGGGAGTGAACGGGGAGCTGTTTTTT; CDR3: CASSWGLAGVNGELFF
size: .; V: TRBV2; J: TRBJ1-5; D: .; DNA: TGTGCCAGCAGCAGGGCTGGCGGGGGCAATCAGCCCCAGCATTTT; CDR3: CASSRAGGGNQPQHF
size: .; V: TRBV18; J: TRBJ1-6; D: TRBD1; DNA: TGTGCCAGCTCCCGGGACAGGGATAATTCACCCCTCCACTTT; CDR3: CASSRDRDNSPLHF
size: .; V: TRBV19; J: TRBJ1-2; D: .; DNA: TGTGCCAGTAGTAAGGGAGGCGGCTACACCTTC; CDR3: CASSKGGGYTF
size: .; V: TRBV5-1; J: TRBJ2-7; D: .; DNA: TGCGCCAGCAGCGAGACAGGAGGTCCAAACTACGAGCAGTACTTC; CDR3: CASSETGGPNYEQYF
size: .; V: TRBV4-1; J: TRBJ2-3; D: TRBD2; DNA: TGCGCCAGCAGCCAAAAAGCGGGAGGGTCTCTGATAGATACGCAGTATTTT; CDR3: CASSQKAGGSLIDTQYF
size: .; V: TRBV28; J: TRBJ1-1; D: .; DNA: TGTGCCAGCAGAAACAACATGAACACTGAAGCTTTCTTT; CDR3: CASRNNMNTEAFF
size: .; V: TRBV21-1; J: TRBJ1-1; D: .; DNA: TGTGCCAGCAGCAACCGCCCGGGAATGAACACTGAAGCTTTCTTT; CDR3: CASSNRPGMNTEAFF
size: .; V: TRBV11-3; J: TRBJ2-3; D: TRBD2; DNA: TGTGCCAGCAGCTTAGTTGTCGGGGGGGATACGCAGTATTTT; CDR3: CASSLVVGGDTQYF
size: once; V: TRBV28; J: TRBJ2-7; D: TRBD1; DNA: TGTGCCAGCAGTTCGGGCAGGGGGTACGAGCAGTACTTC; CDR3: CASSSGRGYEQYF
size: .; V: TRBV25-1; J: TRBJ2-7; D: .; DNA: TGTGCCAGCAGTGAGGACCCTTGGACAGCCTACGAGCAGTACTTC; CDR3: CASSEDPWTAYEQYF
size: .; V: TRBV19; J: TRBJ2-5; D: TRBD1; DNA: TGTGCCAGTAGTATAACCGGGACAGTGAAAGAGACCCAGTACTTC; CDR3: CASSITGTVKETQYF
size: .; V: TRBV27; J: TRBJ2-7; D: .; DNA: TGTGCCAGCAGTCCCCGGACAGTCTCCTACGAGCAGTACTTC; CDR3: CASSPRTVSYEQYF
size: .; V: TRBV11-3; J: TRBJ2-3; D: TRBD1; DNA: TGTGCCAGCACCACGGGACAGGGTAGCACAGATACGCAGTATTTT; CDR3: CASTTGQGSTDTQYF
size: few; V: TRBV18; J: TRBJ2-7; D: TRBD1; DNA: TGTGCCAGCTCACCAGGGACAGGCTCCTACGAGCAGTACTTC; CDR3: CASSPGTGSYEQYF
size: .; V: TRBV7-8; J: TRBJ2-1; D: .; DNA: TGTGCCAGCAGCTTTAGGCTAGGAGGGGTTGGGGAGCAGTTCTTC; CDR3: CASSFRLGGVGEQFF
size: .; V: TRBV29-1; J: TRBJ2-1; D: .; DNA: TGCAGCGTTGAAGGGCAGGGGTCTTGGTATGAGCAGTTCTTC; CDR3: CSVEGQGSWYEQFF